This T cell receptor (beta chain) was retrieved from a study of control samples from healthy donors and cancer patients. This CDR3 has 12 residues. Germline CDR1 and CDR2: SGHKS and YYEKEE (reference sequence). Deletions cut 2 bases from V and 2 bases from J, with 4 bases between. Here immunoSEQ multiplex PCR was the method, and the copy in TCRdb shows in-frame clones only, minus some. Altogether about 180,000 clones are present, approximately 90% being singletons, with the ten largest covering approximately 1.5%. The source material was blood. The origin of this receptor is a man aged 30 to 45 in good health. This chain uses TRBV5-5 with TRBJ1-2; D unclear. CDR3 amino acids: CASSLDNYGYTF. CDR3 DNA: TGTGCCAGCAGCTTAGACAACTATGGCTACACCTTC.